A selection of T cell receptor beta chains follows, all from one sample in a study of shared clonotypes between healthy human individuals. Some clones are missing from TCRdb's copy, which holds only in-frame ones; the method was immunoSEQ multiplex PCR. The sample has about a million clones, 60% to 85% seen once. The sample consisted of memory CD4+ T cells from PBMCs. These receptors all stem from a man younger than 35 in good health. Some clones in this sample may be carry-over from other donors' samples. CDR3s include the opening cysteine and the closing phenylalanine or tryptophan. A D gene is named only where the DNA matches it firmly. Size tells how often a clone was seen (once, few, many) or the class of an expanded clone, and some rows leave it out.

V gene: TRBV7-2
clone size: .
D gene: TRBD2
J gene: TRBJ2-3
CDR3 DNA: TGTGCCAGCAGCTTAGCGCTAGCGGGACCTCAAGATACGCAGTATTTT
CDR3 protein: CASSLALAGPQDTQYF

V gene: TRBV18
clone size: .
D gene: .
J gene: TRBJ1-2
CDR3 DNA: TGTGCCAGCTCACCCCCCCCGGGCCGAGGAATTGGCTACACCTTC
CDR3 protein: CASSPPPGRGIGYTF

V gene: TRBV2
clone size: .
D gene: .
J gene: TRBJ1-4
CDR3 DNA: TGTGCCAGCAGTGAATACCCCCTCTTGGCAGGCGGCAAACTGTTTTTT
CDR3 protein: CASSEYPLLAGGKLFF

V gene: TRBV7-2
clone size: .
D gene: .
J gene: TRBJ2-3
CDR3 DNA: TGTGCCAGCAGCTCGAAACCCGGAGGCACAGATACGCAGTATTTT
CDR3 protein: CASSSKPGGTDTQYF

V gene: TRBV30
clone size: few
D gene: .
J gene: TRBJ2-2
CDR3 DNA: TGTGCCCTGATTTACAATCGGGTCCCACTGAACACCGGGGAGCTGTTTTTT
CDR3 protein: CALIYNRVPLNTGELFF

V gene: TRBV29-1
clone size: .
D gene: TRBD1
J gene: TRBJ2-1
CDR3 DNA: TGCAGCGCCCCTGACAGGGCTGGGGCTTACAATGAGCAGTTCTTC
CDR3 protein: CSAPDRAGAYNEQFF

V gene: TRBV28
clone size: .
D gene: .
J gene: TRBJ2-1
CDR3 DNA: TGTGCCAGCAGCAATCAGGGCAGGGTAGACCACAATGAGCAGTTCTTC
CDR3 protein: CASSNQGRVDHNEQFF

V gene: TRBV2
clone size: .
D gene: .
J gene: TRBJ1-5
CDR3 DNA: TGTGCCAGCTCCGGAGGTGGGGGGCTTACTCAGCCCCAGCATTTT
CDR3 protein: CASSGGGGLTQPQHF

V gene: TRBV28
clone size: .
D gene: .
J gene: TRBJ2-2
CDR3 DNA: TGTGCCAGCACTAAACAGGGCTATGCCGGGGAGCTGTTTTTT
CDR3 protein: CASTKQGYAGELFF

V gene: TRBV6-5
clone size: few
D gene: .
J gene: TRBJ2-7
CDR3 DNA: TGTGCCAGCAGTTACTCGAGGTACGGACCCTACGAGCAGTACTTC
CDR3 protein: CASSYSRYGPYEQYF

V gene: TRBV29-1
clone size: .
D gene: TRBD1
J gene: TRBJ2-5
CDR3 DNA: TGCAGCGGGATGACAGGGGAGGAGACCCAGTACTTC
CDR3 protein: CSGMTGEETQYF

V gene: TRBV28
clone size: many
D gene: .
J gene: TRBJ1-5
CDR3 DNA: TGTGCCAGCAGTCCTTCCTTCCAGGGATCGATGACCCAGCATTTT
CDR3 protein: CASSPSFQGSMTQHF

V gene: TRBV6-1
clone size: .
D gene: TRBD1
J gene: TRBJ1-2
CDR3 DNA: TGTGCCAGCAGTCTCCGGGACAGGGCGAGTCATGGCTACACCTTC
CDR3 protein: CASSLRDRASHGYTF

V gene: TRBV5-1
clone size: .
D gene: TRBD2
J gene: TRBJ2-1
CDR3 DNA: TGCGCCAGCAGACTCGGACTAGCAGCCTACAATGAGCAGTTCTTC
CDR3 protein: CASRLGLAAYNEQFF

V gene: TRBV10-3
clone size: .
D gene: .
J gene: TRBJ2-7
CDR3 DNA: TGTGCCATCAGTGAAGTAAGGTCCCGCTACGAGCAGTACTTC
CDR3 protein: CAISEVRSRYEQYF

V gene: TRBV11-1
clone size: .
D gene: .
J gene: TRBJ1-3
CDR3 DNA: TGTGCCAGCAGCTTAGCAGGGGACTCTGGAAACACCATATATTTT
CDR3 protein: CASSLAGDSGNTIYF

V gene: TRBV28
clone size: .
D gene: TRBD1
J gene: TRBJ2-7
CDR3 DNA: TGTGCCAGCCAGACAGGGGTCCTCTACGAGCAGTATTTC
CDR3 protein: CASQTGVLYEQYF

V gene: TRBV2
clone size: .
D gene: TRBD1
J gene: TRBJ2-7
CDR3 DNA: TGTGCCAGCAGACGGACAGGGGAGGTCTACGAGCAGTACTTC
CDR3 protein: CASRRTGEVYEQYF

V gene: TRBV2
clone size: .
D gene: .
J gene: TRBJ2-5
CDR3 DNA: TGTGCCAGCAGTCCGAGTGAGACCCAGTACTTC
CDR3 protein: CASSPSETQYF

V gene: TRBV27
clone size: once
D gene: .
J gene: TRBJ2-7
CDR3 DNA: TGTGCCAGCAGTTTATCGGTGATTGGAACCTACGAGCAGTACTTC
CDR3 protein: CASSLSVIGTYEQYF

V gene: TRBV21-1
clone size: .
D gene: .
J gene: TRBJ2-7
CDR3 DNA: TGTGCCAGCAGCACTGATTACGAGCAGTACTTC
CDR3 protein: CASSTDYEQYF

V gene: TRBV29-1
clone size: .
D gene: TRBD1
J gene: TRBJ1-1
CDR3 DNA: TGCAGCGTGGACAGGGGGAAGGTCACTGAAGCTTTCTTT
CDR3 protein: CSVDRGKVTEAFF

V gene: TRBV27
clone size: .
D gene: TRBD2
J gene: TRBJ2-7
CDR3 DNA: TGTGCCAGCAGGGGTACCGGGACTAGCGGTGGGGAGCAGTACTTC
CDR3 protein: CASRGTGTSGGEQYF

V gene: TRBV28
clone size: .
D gene: .
J gene: TRBJ2-3
CDR3 DNA: TGTGCCAGCAGTGAACAGGGCAATACGCAGTATTTT
CDR3 protein: CASSEQGNTQYF